Listed here is a single T cell receptor (beta chain). Its target is unknown. These data originate in a study of blood T cells in healthy people across ages. Study-wide results and limits: TCR beta diversity was tightly associated with the proportion of naive T cells.

The CDR3 has 15 residues. Trimming shortened V by 2 bases and J by 2 bases, and 10 bases separated the two germline ends. The germline gives CDR1 MNHEY, CDR2 SMNVEV (reference sequence). Using a J-beta primer mix together with a sample-barcoded 5' primer, a second PCR was run for roughly 6 to 12 cycles. Each cDNA molecule received a tag from a template-switch adaptor that had 12 random nucleotides. TCRdb reanalysed the 5' RACE reads using MiXCR and keeps one entry per CDR3 protein. The repertoire has approximately 810,000 distinct CDR3 sequences, 25% to 35% of them found once; the top ten carry roughly 17%.

The chain has TRBV27 and TRBJ1-5, with D possibly being TRBD1 (5 bases). Source material: blood. This TCR came from a woman of 80 years or more in good health. CDR3 sequence: CASSLNWGGNQPQHF. The CDR3 DNA follows: TGTGCCAGCAGTTTAAATTGGGGGGGCAATCAGCCCCAGCATTTT.